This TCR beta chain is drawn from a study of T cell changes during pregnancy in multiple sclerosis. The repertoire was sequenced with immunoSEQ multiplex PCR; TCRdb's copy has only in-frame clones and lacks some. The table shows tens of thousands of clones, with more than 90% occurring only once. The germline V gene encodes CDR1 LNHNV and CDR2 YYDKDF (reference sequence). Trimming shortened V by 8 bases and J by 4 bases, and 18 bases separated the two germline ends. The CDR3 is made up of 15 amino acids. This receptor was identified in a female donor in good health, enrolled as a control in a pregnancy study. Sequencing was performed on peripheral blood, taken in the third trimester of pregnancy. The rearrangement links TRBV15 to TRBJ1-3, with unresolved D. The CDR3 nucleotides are TGTGCCACCCGTCAACCGGGGTCTCGGGGAAACACCATATATTTT. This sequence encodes CATRQPGSRGNTIYF.